The 20 T cell receptor beta chains in this list originate from one sample, sequenced in a study of monozygotic twins with inflammatory bowel disease. TCRdb reprocessed the 5' RACE reads, with one entry per CDR3 protein and no DNA. The sample is made up of a few hundred thousand distinct CDR3 sequences, and the top ten hold less than 2% of it. Sequencing input: blood. The origin of the receptors is a human donor with ulcerative colitis or Crohn's disease, or a healthy co-twin of an affected twin (not recorded which).

The V and J genes are TRBV19 and TRBJ1-2. The CDR3 length is 15 residues. Per germline, CDR1 LNHDA and CDR2 SQIVND (reference sequence). The chain's CDR3 is CASSTPVGPHDGYTF.

The chain has TRBV6-1 and TRBJ2-1; TCRdb proposes TRBD2, but this gene call is untestable without DNA. The germline V gene encodes CDR1 MNHNS and CDR2 SASEGT. This CDR3 is 15 amino acids long. The CDR3 is CASSDLAGGYNEQFF.

The chain carries TRBV28 and TRBJ2-7; TCRdb names TRBD1, which stays unverified in the absence of DNA. The CDR3 spans 15 residues. Germline V gene data show CDR1 as MDHEN and CDR2 as SYDVKM. The CDR3 is CASSEGAANTYEQYF.

This chain uses TRBV18 with TRBJ1-4. The CDR3 runs 14 residues. Looked up from germline, CDR1 is KGHSH and CDR2 is LQKENI. Here the CDR3 reads CASSPRETGEKLFF.

The rearrangement uses TRBV5-1 and TRBJ1-1. The CDR3 covers 11 residues. Germline V gene lookup returns CDR1 SGHRS and CDR2 YFSETQ. The CDR3 loop is CASSLDDVAFF. Together with reference TRBV5-1 and TRBJ1-1, the CDR3 gives the full variable domain: KAGVTQTPRYLIKTRGQQVTLSCSPISGHRSVSWYQQTPGQGLQFLFEYFSETQRNKGNFPGRFSGRQFSNSRSEMNVSTLELGDSALYLCASSLDDVAFFGQGTRLTVV.

This chain links TRBV12-3 or TRBV12-4 with TRBJ2-7; TCRdb gives TRBD2 as the D gene, but with no DNA this cannot be confirmed. The length of the CDR3 is 15 residues. This CDR3 reads CASSLREGSPYEQYF.

The chain couples TRBV5-1 to TRBJ1-4. Germline V lookup: CDR1 SGHRS, CDR2 YFSETQ. The CDR3 contains 14 residues. CDR3 sequence reads: CASSLLPGGEKLFF.

The J gene is TRBJ2-5, the V gene TRBV5-1; the TRBD2 assignment by TCRdb is unverifiable without DNA. Germline lookup yields CDR1 SGHRS and CDR2 YFSETQ. The CDR3 runs to 15 residues. The chain's CDR3 is CASSLALGLLETQYF.

The J gene is TRBJ2-7, the V gene TRBV7-8; TCRdb gives TRBD1 as the D gene, but with no DNA this cannot be confirmed. The CDR3 runs 14 residues. Per germline, CDR1 SGHVS and CDR2 FQNEAQ. CDR3 residues: CASSSGTVTYEQYF.

V is TRBV27 and J is TRBJ1-1; TCRdb reports TRBD1, a call that lacks DNA to check it against. There are 16 residues in the CDR3. CDR1 and CDR2 from the germline V gene are MNHEY and SMNVEV (reference sequence). The chain's CDR3 is CASSPGTGLMNTEAFF.

The chain combines TRBV19 with TRBJ2-3. Germline loops: CDR1 LNHDA, CDR2 SQIVND (reference sequence). This CDR3 contains 13 residues. Here the CDR3 reads CASSLDSTDTQYF. Filled out from reference TRBV19 and TRBJ2-3, the complete variable domain reads DGGITQSPKYLFRKEGQNVTLSCEQNLNHDAMYWYRQDPGQGLRLIYYSQIVNDFQKGDIAEGYSVSREKKESFPLTVTSAQKNPTAFYLCASSLDSTDTQYFGPGTRLTVL.

This sequence joins TRBV20-1 and TRBJ1-3. Looked up from germline, CDR1 is DFQATT and CDR2 is SNEGSKA (reference sequence). The CDR3 runs to 14 residues. The CDR3 spells CSAIRPGGGNTIYF.

The chain recombines TRBV15 with TRBJ1-4; no DNA is available, so the TRBD1 call from TCRdb remains unchecked. CDR1 is LNHNV, CDR2 YYDKDF, per germline (reference sequence). This CDR3 comprises 15 residues. CDR3 region: CATSTSGRGDEKLFF.

The chain combines TRBV5-1 with TRBJ2-7. Germline V gene sequence: CDR1 SGHRS, CDR2 YFSETQ. The CDR3 spans 15 residues. CDR3 residues: CASSLFWGSSYEQYF.

This chain connects TRBV12-3 or TRBV12-4 to TRBJ2-1; TCRdb selects TRBD1, and the lack of DNA leaves this call unchecked. This CDR3 is built from 17 residues. CDR3 sequence: CASSPYRGTPSYNEQFF.

This sequence joins TRBV11-3 and TRBJ2-1; checking the TCRdb D call of TRBD1 is not possible without DNA. This CDR3 comprises 15 residues. CDR1 is SGHNT and CDR2 is YENEEA in the germline V gene. The CDR3 reads CASSHGQPYDNEQFF.

The J gene is TRBJ1-5, the V gene TRBV12-3 or TRBV12-4; TCRdb selects TRBD1, and the lack of DNA leaves this call unchecked. The CDR3 consists of 15 residues. CDR3 amino acids: CASSSDRGYNQPQHF.

This chain connects TRBV7-6 to TRBJ2-2; TCRdb calls TRBD1, which cannot be checked without DNA. Germline CDR1 SGHVS, CDR2 FNYEAQ. This CDR3 comprises 15 residues. CDR3 protein: CASTPGQGGTGELFF. Full variable domain (outside the CDR3, taken from reference TRBV7-6 and TRBJ2-2): GAGVSQSPRYKVTKRGQDVALRCDPISGHVSLYWYRQALGQGPEFLTYFNYEAQQDKSGLPNDRFSAERPEGSISTLTIQRTEQRDSAMYRCASTPGQGGTGELFFGEGSRLTVL.

V gene TRBV12-3 or TRBV12-4 combines with J gene TRBJ2-3. The CDR3 is 14 residues long. The CDR3 here is CASSLGESTDTQYF.

The chain employs TRBV18 and TRBJ2-7; the D call from TCRdb, TRBD2, cannot be confirmed without DNA. This CDR3 contains 13 residues. The germline V gene encodes CDR1 KGHSH and CDR2 LQKENI. Here the CDR3 reads CASSPNGEGEQYF.